This T cell receptor (beta chain) was obtained from a study of shared clonotypes between healthy human individuals (dated by TCRdb to 2019 to 2021). Concerning the study at large: Three men and a couple of women, aged 18 to 49 years, made up the cohort. Each donor's leukapheresis produced roughly between roughly 0.85 and 10 billion PBMCs. For each donor, CD4 naive and CD4 memory were each run on three plates, CD8 naive on two plates, and CD8 memory on one plate. The study deeply sequenced blood TCR repertoires of five healthy adults to estimate repertoire size and the extent of clonotype sharing between individuals. Different laboratories and diverse techniques were used to prepare libraries and sequence TCR repertoires, to increase sequencing depth and limit assay-specific biases.

On this clone itself: Its antigen is unknown. An end of the junction does not agree with germline; a read error may underlie this.

Summary of the overall study and its limitations: Compared with non-shared clonotypes, clonotypes shared by all four sorted-subset donors had higher generation probabilities. About 4.5% of naive CD4, 3.5% of naive CD8, around 2.3% of memory CD4, and about 0.4% of memory CD8 clonotypes were shared across a few donors. Estimated clonotype richness was generally larger for naive than for memory subsets. Pairwise subsampling led to the expectation that sequencing depth would affect the degree of clonotype sharing among donors. Because the study included only a small number of donors, the genetic and exposure-history diversity represented was limited. Sampling was restricted to blood, and TCR repertoires in tissues likely differ from the TCR repertoires found in blood. Incomplete sequencing was indicated by rarefaction of sorted-subset datasets, despite the large sequencing depth.

CD8 naive samples were CD45RO-negative cells positively selected for CCR7, giving a CD45RA+CCR7+ population that excluded TemRA cells. The donors were healthy, HIV-negative adults with no recently reported acute infections or vaccinations. Every donor was a Caucasian adult living in Nashville, Tennessee, USA. After blood collection by leukapheresis, PBMCs were isolated using Ficoll-Histopaque density gradient centrifugation and then cryopreserved in the vapor phase of liquid nitrogen. Analytical flow cytometry was used to check the purity and quantity of every magnetically sorted T cell population. Genomic DNA was isolated from each sorted fraction and quantified by UV absorbance on a Nanodrop 2000c. For CDR1 and CDR2, the germline V gene lists MDHEN and SYDVKM. From cysteine to phenylalanine, the CDR3 is 15 amino acids long. Just the 45-base CDR3 DNA is kept, in frame starting at base 1. TCR CDR3 regions were amplified from genomic DNA by multiplex PCR using the deep immunoSEQ assay. Extracted genomic DNA from each cell subset was distributed evenly across all wells of several immunoSEQ 96-well plates, and each plate was treated as a replicate. For sorted subsets, about 200 ng genomic DNA, equal to some 30,000 T cell genomes, was loaded into each replicate PCR. The purified libraries were quantified using a Qubit 3.0 fluorometer, sized with a Bioanalyzer 2100, and then quantified again using the KAPA Library Quantification kit. Every immunoSEQ 96-well plate was sequenced on a separate single-read 150-cycle Illumina NextSeq 550 flow cell. The authors' pipeline ran thus. Because the immunoSEQ output held only junctional sequences and lacked quality scores, the filtering could not match the filtering applied to full-length reads. Sequences were annotated with PyIR, a Python wrapper for IgBLAST v1.9, using IMGT germline references to assign V/J genes and CDR3. Reads with weak V/J assignments (E-value above 1e-6), missing CDR3, stop codons, out-of-frame junctions, or ambiguous translated residues were removed. V3J clonotypes were defined by identical inferred V gene, J gene, and CDR3 amino acid sequence. Percentage overlap between repertoires was computed as shared unique clonotypes divided by the size of the smaller repertoire. Richness of each repertoire was evaluated using RTK rarefaction, the Chao1 estimator, and Recon v2.1 estimates of unobserved clonotypes. OLGA was used to compute generation probabilities for all TCRbeta clonotypes that the gDNA method yielded from a few donors. In its TCRdb copy, this immuneACCESS table keeps in-frame sequences only and misses some clones. Where compared with another copy, unresolved V genes explain less than half of these, and the others have no known cause. V, J and clone size are taken as reported in that table, and D and trimming were inferred from the DNA itself. In this sample the table shows roughly 550,000 clones, just under 97% of which occur a single time. The ten largest clones take up 0.09% to 0.13% of the sample.

The sequencing input was naive CD8+ T cells sorted from blood. The label giving this sample's cell subset or site can be read as: CD45RA+CCR7+. Recombination connected TRBV28 to TRBJ2-7; the D segment may tentatively be TRBD1 or TRBD2, each giving 5 matched bases. This receptor was obtained from a woman aged 25 to 45 in good health. CDR3 protein: CASGLLSGTTYEQYF. DNA sequence: TGTGCCAGCGGTTTACTATCCGGGACCACCTACGAGCAGTACTTC.